This T cell receptor (beta chain) appears in the sequencing data of a study of T cell changes during pregnancy in multiple sclerosis. With V trimmed by 4 bases and J by 5 bases, 3 bases remained unmatched. CDR3 length: 15 residues. The germline gives CDR1 MNHEY, CDR2 SMNVEV (reference sequence). Libraries were prepared by immunoSEQ multiplex PCR; TCRdb keeps only in-frame clonotypes and omits some of them. This sample has 38,000 or so clones, with about 92% found just once. This chain uses TRBV27 with TRBJ2-1, with 12 bases aligning to TRBD2. Specimen: CD8+ T cells from peripheral blood mononuclear cells, collected in the first trimester of pregnancy. The sequence was collected from a female donor with multiple sclerosis, enrolled in a pregnancy study. CDR3 DNA sequence: TGTGCCAGCAGTTCCCTAGCGGGGGGGCACAATGAGCAGTTCTTC. The encoded protein is CASSSLAGGHNEQFF.